The clone carrying this T cell receptor (beta chain) occurred many times. A junction end diverges from the germline sequence, so it may reflect a read error. These data come from a study of shared clonotypes between healthy human individuals. The CDR3 covers 12 residues. CDR1 is SGHRS and CDR2 is YFSETQ in the germline V gene. It was at deep level that the assay was run. Ten immunoSEQ deep assay plates were used to sequence unsorted PBMC DNA. Profiled with immunoSEQ multiplex PCR; TCRdb holds only in-frame clones, not every one. This sample has around 95,000 clones, with 40% to 55% found just once. The genes are TRBV5-1 and TRBJ2-7; weak D call: TRBD1 (5 bases). The source material was PBMCs. The clonotype was recovered from a woman aged 40 to 49 in good health. Some clones in this sample may be carry-over from other donors' samples. As DNA, the CDR3 is TGCGCCAGCAGCTTGGGTGGGGCAATACCACACTTC. This codes for CASSLGGAIPHF.